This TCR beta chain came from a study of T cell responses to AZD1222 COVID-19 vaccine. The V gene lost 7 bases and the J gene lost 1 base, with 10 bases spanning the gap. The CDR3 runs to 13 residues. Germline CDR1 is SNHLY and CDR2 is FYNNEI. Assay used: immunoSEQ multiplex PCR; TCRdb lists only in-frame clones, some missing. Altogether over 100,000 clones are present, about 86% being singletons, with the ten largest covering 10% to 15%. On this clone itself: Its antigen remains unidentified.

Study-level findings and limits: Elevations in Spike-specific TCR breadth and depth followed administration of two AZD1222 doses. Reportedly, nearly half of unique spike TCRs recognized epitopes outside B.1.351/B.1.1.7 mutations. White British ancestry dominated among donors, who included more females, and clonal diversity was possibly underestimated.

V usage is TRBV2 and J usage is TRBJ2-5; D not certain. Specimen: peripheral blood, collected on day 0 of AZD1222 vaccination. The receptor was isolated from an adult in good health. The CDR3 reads CASILAPQETQYF. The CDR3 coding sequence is TGTGCCAGCATTCTTGCCCCCCAAGAGACCCAGTACTTC.